The sequence of this T cell receptor beta chain was determined in a study of OX40 agonist ivuxolimab in advanced cancers. General observations from the study: The antigen specificity of the peripheral T cells (those that were expanded) was not determined.

Between the trimmed V and J ends, which lost 1 base and 6 bases, there was a span of 14 bases. This CDR3 is built from 15 residues. The germline CDR1 and CDR2 sequences are SGHRS and YFSETQ. TCRdb's table, derived via immunoSEQ multiplex PCR, lists solely in-frame clones and lacks some. The table shows more than 65,000 clones, with 65% to 90% occurring only once. Note on this clone: Its target is not known.

V is TRBV5-1 and J is TRBJ1-5; D unresolved. This TCR derives from an adult with an advanced solid tumor such as melanoma, head and neck, liver or kidney cancer. The input for sequencing was CD4+ or CD8+ T cells sorted from blood, taken in a trial of the OX40 agonist ivuxolimab. CDR3 amino acids: CASSLMGERFQPQHF. In nucleotides, the CDR3 is TGCGCCAGCAGCTTGATGGGTGAGCGGTTTCAGCCCCAGCATTTT.